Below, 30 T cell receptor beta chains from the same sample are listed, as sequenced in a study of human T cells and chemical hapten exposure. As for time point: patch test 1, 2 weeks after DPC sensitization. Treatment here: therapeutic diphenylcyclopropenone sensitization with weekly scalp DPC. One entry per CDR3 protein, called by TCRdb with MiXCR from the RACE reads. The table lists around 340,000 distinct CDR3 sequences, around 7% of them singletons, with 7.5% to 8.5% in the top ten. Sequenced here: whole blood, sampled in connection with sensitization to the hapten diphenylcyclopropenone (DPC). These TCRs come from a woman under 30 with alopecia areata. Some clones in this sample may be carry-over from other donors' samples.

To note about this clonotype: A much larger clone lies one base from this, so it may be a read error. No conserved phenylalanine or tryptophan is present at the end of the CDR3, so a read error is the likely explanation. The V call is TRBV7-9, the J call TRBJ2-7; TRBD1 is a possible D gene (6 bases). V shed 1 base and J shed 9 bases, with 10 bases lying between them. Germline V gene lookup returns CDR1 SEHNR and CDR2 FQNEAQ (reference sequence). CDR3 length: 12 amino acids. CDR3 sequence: CASSLEQGLQYL. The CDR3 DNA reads TGTGCCAGCAGCTTAGAACAGGGATTGCAGTACCTC.

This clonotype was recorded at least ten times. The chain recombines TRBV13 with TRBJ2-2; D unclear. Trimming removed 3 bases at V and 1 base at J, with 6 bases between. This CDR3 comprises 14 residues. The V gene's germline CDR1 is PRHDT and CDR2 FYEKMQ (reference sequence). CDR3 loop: CASSFGQNTGELFF. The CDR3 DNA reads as TGTGCCAGCAGCTTCGGTCAGAACACCGGGGAGCTGTTTTTT.

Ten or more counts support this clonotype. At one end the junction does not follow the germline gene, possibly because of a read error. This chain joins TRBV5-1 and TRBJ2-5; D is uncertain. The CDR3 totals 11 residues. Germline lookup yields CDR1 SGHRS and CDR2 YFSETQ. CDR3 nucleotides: TGTGCCAGCAGTTTTGGGGAGACCCAGTACTTC. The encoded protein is CASSFGETQYF.

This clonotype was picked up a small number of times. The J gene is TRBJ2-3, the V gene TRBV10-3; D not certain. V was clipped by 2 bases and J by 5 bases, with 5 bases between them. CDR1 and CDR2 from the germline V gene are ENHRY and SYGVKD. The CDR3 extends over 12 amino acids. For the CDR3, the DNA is TGTGCCATCAGTGAGACATTAGATACGCAGTATTTT. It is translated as CAISETLDTQYF.

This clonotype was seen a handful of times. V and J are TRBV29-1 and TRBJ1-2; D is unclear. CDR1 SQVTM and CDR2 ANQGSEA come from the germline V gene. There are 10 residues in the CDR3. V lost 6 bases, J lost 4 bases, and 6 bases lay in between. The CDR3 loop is CSVASYGYTF. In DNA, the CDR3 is TGCAGCGTCGCCAGCTATGGCTACACCTTC.

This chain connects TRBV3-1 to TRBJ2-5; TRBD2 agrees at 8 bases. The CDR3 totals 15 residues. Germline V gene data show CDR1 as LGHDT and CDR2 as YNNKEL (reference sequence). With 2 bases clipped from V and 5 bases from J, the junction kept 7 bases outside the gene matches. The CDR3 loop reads CASSQRSGGPETQYF. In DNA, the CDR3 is TGTGCCAGCAGCCAAAGGTCGGGGGGGCCGGAGACCCAGTACTTC.

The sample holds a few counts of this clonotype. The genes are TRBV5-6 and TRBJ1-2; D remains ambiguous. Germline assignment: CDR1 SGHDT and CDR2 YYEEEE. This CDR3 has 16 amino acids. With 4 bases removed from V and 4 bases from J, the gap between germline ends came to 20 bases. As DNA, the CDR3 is TGTGCCAGCAGCCCCGAAGGCGGACCAGGAATCTATGGCTACACCTTC. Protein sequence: CASSPEGGPGIYGYTF.

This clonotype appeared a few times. CDR3 sequence: CAISEGAFLNTEAFF. The CDR3 nucleotides are TGTGCCATCAGTGAGGGGGCTTTCCTGAACACTGAAGCTTTCTTT. The V gene is TRBV10-3, the J gene TRBJ1-1; perhaps TRBD1 as D (5 bases). The germline gives CDR1 ENHRY, CDR2 SYGVKD. The CDR3 has 15 residues. Trimming left V 2 bases short and J 0 bases short, with 10 bases between.

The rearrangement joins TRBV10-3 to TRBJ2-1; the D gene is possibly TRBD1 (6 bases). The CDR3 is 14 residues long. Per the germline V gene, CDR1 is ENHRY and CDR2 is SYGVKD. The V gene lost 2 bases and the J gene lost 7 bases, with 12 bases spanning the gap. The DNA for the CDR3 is TGTGCCATCAGTGAGAGTGGGGGCAAGAATGAGCAGTTCTTC. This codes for CAISESGGKNEQFF.

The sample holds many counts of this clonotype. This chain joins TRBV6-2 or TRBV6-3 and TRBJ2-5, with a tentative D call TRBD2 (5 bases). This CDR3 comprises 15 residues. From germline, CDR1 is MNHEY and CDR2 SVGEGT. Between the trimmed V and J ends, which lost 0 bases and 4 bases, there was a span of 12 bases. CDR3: CASSYSKTGSETQYF. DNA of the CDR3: TGTGCCAGCAGTTACTCGAAGACGGGGTCAGAGACCCAGTACTTC.

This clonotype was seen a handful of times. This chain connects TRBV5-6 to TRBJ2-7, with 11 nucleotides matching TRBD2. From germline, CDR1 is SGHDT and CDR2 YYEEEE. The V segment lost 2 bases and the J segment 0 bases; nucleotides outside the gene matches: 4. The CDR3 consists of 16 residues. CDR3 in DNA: TGTGCCAGCAGCTTTGGCACTAGCGGGGGCTCCTACGAGCAGTACTTC. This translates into CASSFGTSGGSYEQYF.

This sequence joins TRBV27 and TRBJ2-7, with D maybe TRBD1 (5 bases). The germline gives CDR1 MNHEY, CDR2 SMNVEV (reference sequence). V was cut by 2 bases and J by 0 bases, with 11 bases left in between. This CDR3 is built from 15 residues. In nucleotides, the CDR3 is TGTGCCAGCAGTTTAAATGGGGCCTACTCCTACGAGCAGTACTTC. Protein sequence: CASSLNGAYSYEQYF.

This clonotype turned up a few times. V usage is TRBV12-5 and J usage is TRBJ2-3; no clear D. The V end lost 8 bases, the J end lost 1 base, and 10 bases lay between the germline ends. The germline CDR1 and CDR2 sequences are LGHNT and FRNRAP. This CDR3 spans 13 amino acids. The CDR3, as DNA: TGTGCTAGTCAGGAGTTTCGCACAGATACGCAGTATTTT. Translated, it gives CASQEFRTDTQYF.

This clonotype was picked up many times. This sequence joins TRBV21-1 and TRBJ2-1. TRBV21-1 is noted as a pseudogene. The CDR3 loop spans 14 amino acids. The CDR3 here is CARETEVVSPPQFF. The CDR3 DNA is TGTGCCAGGGAAACAGAGGTTGTCTCACCACCCCAGTTCTTC.

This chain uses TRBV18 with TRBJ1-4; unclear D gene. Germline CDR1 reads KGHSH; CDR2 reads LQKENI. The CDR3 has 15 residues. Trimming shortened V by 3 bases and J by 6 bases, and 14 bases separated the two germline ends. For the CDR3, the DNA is TGTGCCAGCTCACCCCTCCCCGGGAGCGATGAAAAACTGTTTTTT. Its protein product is CASSPLPGSDEKLFF.

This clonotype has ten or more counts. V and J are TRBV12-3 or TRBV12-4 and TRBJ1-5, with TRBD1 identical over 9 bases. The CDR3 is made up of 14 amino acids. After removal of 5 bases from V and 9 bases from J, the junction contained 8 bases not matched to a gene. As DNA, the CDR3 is TGTGCCAGCAGTGCCGCCGGGACAGGGAGGCCCCAGCATTTT. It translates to CASSAAGTGRPQHF.

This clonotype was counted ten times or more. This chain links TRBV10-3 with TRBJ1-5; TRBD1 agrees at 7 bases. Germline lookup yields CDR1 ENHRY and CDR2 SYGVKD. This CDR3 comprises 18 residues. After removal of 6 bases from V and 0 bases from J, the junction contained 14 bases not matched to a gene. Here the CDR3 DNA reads TGTGCCATCAGCCGCATCACAGACAGGGCGGATAGCAATCAGCCCCAGCATTTT. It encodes CAISRITDRADSNQPQHF.

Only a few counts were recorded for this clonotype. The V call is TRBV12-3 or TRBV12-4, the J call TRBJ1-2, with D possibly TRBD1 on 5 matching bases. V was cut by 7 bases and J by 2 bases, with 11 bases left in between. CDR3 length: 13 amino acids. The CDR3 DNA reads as TGTGCCAGCAAAGAGGGGACGAACTATGGCTACACCTTC. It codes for CASKEGTNYGYTF.

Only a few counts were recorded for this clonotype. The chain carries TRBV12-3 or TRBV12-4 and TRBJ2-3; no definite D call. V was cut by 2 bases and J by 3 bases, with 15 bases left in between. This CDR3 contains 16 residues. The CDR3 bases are TGTGCCAGCAGTTTATATGGCCCTAGAGAGACAGATACGCAGTATTTT. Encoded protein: CASSLYGPRETDTQYF.

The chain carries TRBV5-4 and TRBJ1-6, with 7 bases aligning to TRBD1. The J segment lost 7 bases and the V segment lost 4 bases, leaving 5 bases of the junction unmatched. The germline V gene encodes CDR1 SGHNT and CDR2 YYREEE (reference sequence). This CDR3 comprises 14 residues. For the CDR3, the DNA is TGTGCCAGCAGCGTGGGACAGTCGAATTCACCCCTCCACTTT. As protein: CASSVGQSNSPLHF.

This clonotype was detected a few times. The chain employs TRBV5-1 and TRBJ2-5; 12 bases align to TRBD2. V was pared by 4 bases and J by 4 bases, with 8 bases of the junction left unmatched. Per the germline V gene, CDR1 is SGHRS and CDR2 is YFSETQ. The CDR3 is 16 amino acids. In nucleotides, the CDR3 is TGCGCCAGCAGCAATTATCTAGCGGGGGGGCCAGAGACCCAGTACTTC. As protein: CASSNYLAGGPETQYF.

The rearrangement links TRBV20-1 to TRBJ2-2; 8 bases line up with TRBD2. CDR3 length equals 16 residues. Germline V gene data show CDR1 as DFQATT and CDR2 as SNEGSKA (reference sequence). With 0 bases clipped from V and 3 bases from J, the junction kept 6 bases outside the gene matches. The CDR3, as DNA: TGCAGTGCTAGAGACCCCGGGAGGGGGGACACCGGGGAGCTGTTTTTT. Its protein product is CSARDPGRGDTGELFF.

The CDR3 region has the DNA TGTGCCAGCAGCAAACATAGCGGGGGTGACTTGCTGCGGTACAATGAGCAGTTCTTC. Translation gives CASSKHSGGDLLRYNEQFF. This rearrangement joins TRBV6-1 to TRBJ2-1; 9 positions agree with TRBD2. CDR1 and CDR2 from the germline V gene are MNHNS and SASEGT. Trimming took 6 bases from V and 4 from J; bases not matched to a gene: 19. The CDR3 runs to 19 residues.

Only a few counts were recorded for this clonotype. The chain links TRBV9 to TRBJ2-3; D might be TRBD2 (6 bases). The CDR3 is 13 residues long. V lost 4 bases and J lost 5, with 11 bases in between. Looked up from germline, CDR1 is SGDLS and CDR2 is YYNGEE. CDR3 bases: TGTGCCAGCAGCTCGCAGGGAGGAGATACGCAGTATTTT. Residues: CASSSQGGDTQYF.

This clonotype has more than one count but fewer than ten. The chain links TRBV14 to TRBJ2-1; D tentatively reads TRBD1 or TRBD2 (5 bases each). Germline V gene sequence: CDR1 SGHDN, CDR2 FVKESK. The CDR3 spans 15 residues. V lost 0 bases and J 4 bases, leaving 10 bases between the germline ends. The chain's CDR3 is CASSQDRGFYNEQFF. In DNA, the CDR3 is TGTGCCAGCAGCCAAGACCGGGGCTTTTACAATGAGCAGTTCTTC. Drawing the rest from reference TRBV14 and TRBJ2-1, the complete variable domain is EAGVTQFPSHSVIEKGQTVTLRCDPISGHDNLYWYRRVMGKEIKFLLHFVKESKQDESGMPNNRFLAERTGGTYSTLKVQPAELEDSGVYFCASSQDRGFYNEQFFGPGTRLTVL.

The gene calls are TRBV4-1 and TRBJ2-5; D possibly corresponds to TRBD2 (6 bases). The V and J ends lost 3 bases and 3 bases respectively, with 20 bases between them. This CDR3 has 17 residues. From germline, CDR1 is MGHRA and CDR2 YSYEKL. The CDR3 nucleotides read TGCGCCAGCAGCCACGTTCGTCGGACGGACTACGAAGAGACCCAGTACTTC. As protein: CASSHVRRTDYEETQYF.

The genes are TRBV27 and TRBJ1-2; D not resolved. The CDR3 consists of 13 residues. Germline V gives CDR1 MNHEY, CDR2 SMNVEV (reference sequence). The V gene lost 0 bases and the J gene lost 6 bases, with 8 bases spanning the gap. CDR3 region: CASSLSGYDGYTF. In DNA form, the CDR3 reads TGTGCCAGCAGTTTATCAGGATATGATGGCTACACCTTC.

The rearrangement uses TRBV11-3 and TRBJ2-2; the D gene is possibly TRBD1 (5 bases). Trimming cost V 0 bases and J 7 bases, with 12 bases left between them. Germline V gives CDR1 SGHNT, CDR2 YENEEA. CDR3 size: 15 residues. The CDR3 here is CASSLDGAENGELFF. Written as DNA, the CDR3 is TGTGCCAGCAGCTTAGATGGGGCCGAGAACGGGGAGCTGTTTTTT.

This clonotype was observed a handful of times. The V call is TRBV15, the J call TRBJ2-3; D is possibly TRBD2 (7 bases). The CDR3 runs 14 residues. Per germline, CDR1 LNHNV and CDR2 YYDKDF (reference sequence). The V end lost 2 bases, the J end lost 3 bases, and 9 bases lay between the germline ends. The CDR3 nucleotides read TGTGCCACCAGCAGAAGGGGGGGGACAGATACGCAGTATTTT. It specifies CATSRRGGTDTQYF.

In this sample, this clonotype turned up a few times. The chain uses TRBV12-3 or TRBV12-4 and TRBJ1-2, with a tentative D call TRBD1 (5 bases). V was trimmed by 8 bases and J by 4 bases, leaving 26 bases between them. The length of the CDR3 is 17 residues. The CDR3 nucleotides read TGTGCCAGCGGCCCGACAGAATTGTCCACCCCCGGCTATGGCTACACCTTC. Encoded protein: CASGPTELSTPGYGYTF.